This TCR beta chain was captured by sequencing in a study of T cell repertoires in cytomegalovirus infection (dated 2019 in TCRdb). Background on the whole study: The HLA type of each donor mattered for the analysis, because public TCR beta signatures pointed to carriage of CMV infection along with the matching HLA type.

Points the paper makes about the study in general: Carriers of CMV infection plus the relevant HLA type were discriminated by the cumulative frequency of public TCR beta family members in the study cohort and in an independent approximately 350-donor cohort. The ex vivo response was dominated by HLA-C-restricted CMV-specific TCR beta clonotypes, which also provided the single most frequent clonotype in two of eight donors.

There are 14 amino acids in the CDR3, from cysteine to phenylalanine inclusive. The only DNA kept is the CDR3, 42 bases in frame from the first base. Per the germline V gene, SNHLY is the CDR1 and FYNNEI is the CDR2. The trim is 0 bases for V and 4 bases for J, with a gap of 8 bases between the germline ends. The sequencer listed for this sample is Illumina HiSeq 1500. TCRdb handled the public reads itself, with Q25 trimming in fastp and clone calling in MiXCR, and kept productive beta chains. Each CDR3 protein appears once, grouped with its most common genes and DNA. In this sample the table shows 200,000 to 300,000 distinct CDR3 sequences, over 8% of which occur a single time. More than 13% of the sample is taken by the ten largest. At least ten counts were recorded for this clonotype. This clone's antigen is unknown. Base qualities are not at hand, and no much larger clone is one base apart.

The sequence links TRBV2 to TRBJ2-3; possibly the D gene is TRBD2, per 6 matching bases. The sample comprised PBMCs. The TCR originated in a human donor in good health (CMV status not recorded). Some clones in this sample may be carry-over from other donors' samples. In nucleotide form, the sequence is TGTGCCAGCAGTGAAGCGGGGGGTGCAGATACGCAGTATTTT. Translated, it reads CASSEAGGADTQYF.